This T cell receptor beta chain was captured in a study of blood T cell repertoires in COVID-19. The sample holds one count of this clone. Germline V gives CDR1 LNHDA, CDR2 SQIVND (reference sequence). V shed 5 bases and J shed 4 bases, with 11 bases lying between them. The CDR3 covers 13 residues. TCRdb's copy holds only in-frame clones and misses some; the assay was immunoSEQ multiplex PCR. Among over 200,000 clones, around 90% were seen once, and the ten largest hold approximately 3.5%. The sequenced sample consisted of PBMCs or T cells enriched from blood (not recorded which). The chain employs TRBV19 and TRBJ1-2; the D gene is possibly TRBD1 (5 bases). This TCR was sampled from a woman in her 30s who had been exposed to COVID-19. For the CDR3, the DNA is TGTGCCAGTAGTCAGGGCCTGGGCTATGGCTACACCTTC. Translating it yields CASSQGLGYGYTF.